The rows below give T cell receptor beta chains drawn from one sample of a study of blood T cell repertoires in COVID-19. Only in-frame clones appear in the TCRdb table, and some are missing; sequencing was by immunoSEQ multiplex PCR. The sample yields roughly 120,000 clones, roughly 88% seen once. The sample consisted of peripheral blood. The receptors were sampled from a woman aged 70 to 79 with acute or convalescent COVID-19. Each CDR3 is given without its conserved first and last residue. The order of the fields is V gene, J gene, CDR3 protein.

TRBV5-1,TRBJ1-4,ASSSTGGATNEKLF
TRBV6-5,TRBJ2-5,ASALGGGPQETQY
TRBV12-3/TRBV12-4,TRBJ1-4,ASSDRNEKLF
TRBV24-1,TRBJ2-5,ATSDSGGGLQETQY
TRBV5-1,TRBJ1-1,ASSVQAQTEAF
TRBV6-1,TRBJ1-1,ASSESPGTTNTEAF
TRBV5-4,TRBJ2-6,ASSSARQGAGANVLT
TRBV9,TRBJ2-1,ASSPHPGLGGNEQF
TRBV3-1/TRBV3-2,TRBJ2-2,ASSLTGWGNTGELF
TRBV15,TRBJ2-5,ATSRGTGTSGRQETQY
TRBV19,TRBJ1-1,ASSTRQGSDTEAF
TRBV30,TRBJ1-4,AWASVINEKLF
TRBV6-5,TRBJ2-6,ASSVQPSGANVLT
TRBV12-5,TRBJ2-4,ASGLGQGKNIQY
TRBV20-1,TRBJ1-1,SASTYENTEAF
TRBV7-9,TRBJ2-7,ASSLGAGPPYEQY
TRBV7-8,TRBJ2-1,ASCPFGLTSSYNEQF
TRBV6-5,TRBJ2-7,ASRVDRGFEQY
TRBV7-2,TRBJ1-5,ASSARSDQPQH
TRBV9,TRBJ2-1,ASSASGLAGGSYNEQF
TRBV9,TRBJ1-5,ASSAQGWSNQPQH
TRBV19,TRBJ1-5,ASRWDRDVSWPQH